This T cell receptor beta chain originates from a study of blood T cell repertoires in COVID-19. The table lists this clone with a few counts. Assay: immunoSEQ multiplex PCR; the TCRdb copy retains only in-frame clones and omits some. Of roughly 250,000 clones listed, around 85% were seen once; the top ten hold about 12%. The CDR3 length is 14 residues. V was pared by 5 bases and J by 4 bases, with 15 bases between. Germline CDR1 MRHNA, CDR2 SNTAGT. The TCR sequence derives from a woman in her 30s with COVID-19, enrolled during active disease. The sample comprised peripheral blood. The chain has TRBV6-4 and TRBJ2-7; maybe TRBD2 (5 bases). DNA of the CDR3: TGTGCCAGCAGTTCTTTAGGGAGAATTTACGAGCAGTACTTC. The encoded protein is CASSSLGRIYEQYF.